A single sample is the source of the 3 T cell receptor beta chains below, sequenced in a study of blood T cell repertoires in COVID-19. This table comes from immunoSEQ multiplex PCR, and its TCRdb copy is limited to in-frame clones, with some not included. The repertoire has approximately 70,000 clones, around nine tenths of them found once; the top ten carry about an eighth. Sequencing was performed on peripheral blood. These receptors all come from a woman aged 60 to 75 with acute or convalescent COVID-19.

This clone was seen once. The chain employs TRBV5-4 and TRBJ1-1; 10 bases are shared with TRBD1. Germline lookup yields CDR1 SGHNT and CDR2 YYREEE (reference sequence). The CDR3 is made up of 13 amino acids. With V trimmed by 5 bases and J by 8 bases, 6 bases remained unmatched. CDR3 nucleotide sequence: TGTGCCAGCAGGATCGACAGGGGGCGGGAAGCTTTCTTT. It specifies CASRIDRGREAFF.

This rearrangement joins TRBV5-6 to TRBJ2-2, with 8 bases fitting TRBD1. The CDR3 is 16 amino acids. V shed 4 bases and J 2 bases; nucleotides not matched to a gene: 7. CDR1 is SGHDT, CDR2 YYEEEE, per germline. CDR3 sequence reads: CASSLGDRINTGELFF. CDR3 sequence (DNA): TGTGCCAGCAGCCTCGGGGACAGGATCAACACCGGGGAGCTGTTTTTT.

This rearrangement joins TRBV3-1 (or the pseudogene TRBV3-2) to TRBJ2-3; D call uncertain. Germline V gene data show CDR1 as LGHDT and CDR2 as YNNKEL (reference sequence). V lost 4 bases to trimming and J lost 0 bases, with 11 bases between them. The CDR3 runs 15 residues. The CDR3 bases are TGTGCCAGCAGCCTCAACCCCACTAGCACAGATACGCAGTATTTT. Translation: CASSLNPTSTDTQYF.